These 15 T cell receptor beta chains were all obtained from the same sample, sequenced in a study of blood T cell repertoires in COVID-19. Profiled with immunoSEQ multiplex PCR; TCRdb holds only in-frame clones, not every one. The repertoire consists of some 74,000 clones, with 80% occurring once and the leading ten covering approximately 12%. The sequencing sample was made of peripheral blood. All receptors come from a human donor in a cohort sampled during active COVID-19.

V gene TRBV7-3 combines with J gene TRBJ2-3; possible D gene TRBD1, 5 bases. V lost 0 bases and J lost 0, with 7 bases in between. CDR1 is SGHTA, CDR2 FQGTGA, per germline. The CDR3 contains 15 residues. CDR3 amino acids: CASSLTGHSTDTQYF. In DNA form, the CDR3 reads TGTGCCAGCAGCTTAACGGGGCATAGCACAGATACGCAGTATTTT.

This clone was seen more than once but under ten times. The J gene is TRBJ1-3, the V gene TRBV7-8; D unclear. Trimming pared 7 bases from V and 3 bases from J, leaving 19 bases between. There are 16 residues in the CDR3. Germline CDR1 SGHVS, CDR2 FQNEAQ. CDR3 in amino acids: CASTPLRRGDGNTIYF. The CDR3 DNA follows: TGTGCCAGCACCCCATTGCGTCGGGGAGATGGAAACACCATATATTTT. Filled out from reference TRBV7-8 and TRBJ1-3, the complete variable domain reads GAGVSQSPRYKVAKRGQDVALRCDPISGHVSLFWYQQALGQGPEFLTYFQNEAQLDKSGLPSDRFFAERPEGSVSTLKIQRTQQEDSAVYLCASTPLRRGDGNTIYFGEGSWLTVV.

V and J are TRBV10-3 and TRBJ1-1; 9 bases agree with TRBD1. This CDR3 is built from 16 residues. V lost 0 bases, J lost 5 bases, and 7 bases stayed unmatched. Germline V gene lookup returns CDR1 ENHRY and CDR2 SYGVKD. The CDR3 coding sequence is TGTGCCATCAGTGAGTCATTGACAGGGGGTGGAACTGAAGCTTTCTTT. It codes for CAISESLTGGGTEAFF.

This chain joins TRBV18 and TRBJ1-3, with D tentatively TRBD1 (5 bases). V was cut by 4 bases and J by 5 bases, with 15 bases left in between. This CDR3 spans 15 amino acids. The V gene's germline CDR1 is KGHSH and CDR2 LQKENI. The CDR3: CASSLQGNARNTIYF. The CDR3 DNA follows: TGTGCCAGCTCACTGCAGGGAAATGCTCGAAACACCATATATTTT.

The rearrangement uses TRBV9 and TRBJ2-7; D possibly corresponds to TRBD1 (7 bases). Trimming cost V 4 bases and J 3 bases, with 14 bases left between them. The CDR3 runs to 14 residues. Germline V gives CDR1 SGDLS, CDR2 YYNGEE. The CDR3 loop reads CASSSRDSIYEQYF. The DNA of the CDR3 is TGTGCCAGCAGCTCGCGGGACAGCATCTACGAGCAGTACTTC.

This rearrangement joins TRBV23-1 to TRBJ1-4; no clear D. TRBV23-1 belongs to the ORF category, with a function that is uncertain. Between the trimmed V and J ends, which lost 0 bases and 4 bases, there was a span of 9 bases. The CDR3 totals 15 residues. In DNA, the CDR3 is TGCGCCAGCAGTCAATCGAGTGTCCATAATGAAAAACTGTTTTTT. Amino acids: CASSQSSVHNEKLFF.

The chain uses TRBV5-1 and TRBJ1-1; 9 bases align to TRBD1. CDR3 length equals 16 residues. Trimming at V came to 0 bases and at J to 7 bases, leaving 10 bases not matched to a gene. CDR1 is SGHRS, CDR2 YFSETQ, per germline. The CDR3 DNA is TGCGCCAGCAGCTTGGCCTCGGGACAGGGTGGCGGTGAAGCTTTCTTT. Amino acids: CASSLASGQGGGEAFF.

The chain uses TRBV6-6 and TRBJ2-7, with D maybe TRBD1 (6 bases). The germline V and J ends were trimmed by 6 bases and 4 bases, with 13 bases remaining between them. Germline V gene lookup returns CDR1 MNHNY and CDR2 SVGAGI (reference sequence). The CDR3 runs 13 residues. As DNA, the CDR3 is TGTGCCAGCAGCTACGACAGGAAATACGAGCAGTACTTC. Its translation: CASSYDRKYEQYF.

V and J are TRBV19 and TRBJ2-5, with D perhaps matching TRBD1 (6 bases). Trimming took 4 bases from V and 7 from J, leaving 16 bases between them. Germline loops: CDR1 LNHDA, CDR2 SQIVND (reference sequence). This CDR3 contains 14 residues. The CDR3 region has the DNA TGTGCCAGTAGTAAGACAGGCGGGCTAGGGACCCAGTACTTC. Its protein is CASSKTGGLGTQYF. Based on the CDR3 plus reference TRBV19 and TRBJ2-5, the full variable domain is DGGITQSPKYLFRKEGQNVTLSCEQNLNHDAMYWYRQDPGQGLRLIYYSQIVNDFQKGDIAEGYSVSREKKESFPLTVTSAQKNPTAFYLCASSKTGGLGTQYFGPGTRLLVL.

This clone was observed a handful of times. V usage is TRBV29-1 and J usage is TRBJ2-7; perhaps TRBD2 as D (5 bases). V lost 2 bases to trimming and J lost 5 bases, with 13 bases between them. Germline CDR1 SQVTM, CDR2 ANQGSEA. There are 13 residues in the CDR3. The chain's CDR3 is CSVESASTNEQYV. The CDR3 DNA reads TGCAGCGTTGAATCTGCTAGCACTAACGAGCAGTACGTC.

The genes are TRBV5-1 and TRBJ2-2; the D gene is possibly TRBD2 (6 bases). Germline CDR1 and CDR2: SGHRS and YFSETQ. V gave up 0 bases and J gave up 5 bases, with 14 bases separating them. This CDR3 has 16 residues. The CDR3 is CASSLDGSPRTGELFF. The CDR3 region has the DNA TGCGCCAGCAGCTTGGACGGGAGTCCACGGACCGGGGAGCTGTTTTTT. Drawing the rest from reference TRBV5-1 and TRBJ2-2, the complete variable domain is KAGVTQTPRYLIKTRGQQVTLSCSPISGHRSVSWYQQTPGQGLQFLFEYFSETQRNKGNFPGRFSGRQFSNSRSEMNVSTLELGDSALYLCASSLDGSPRTGELFFGEGSRLTVL.

The chain employs TRBV6-5 and TRBJ1-1, with 8 bases matching TRBD1. CDR1 MNHEY and CDR2 SVGAGI come from the germline V gene. The CDR3 runs to 14 residues. Germline trimming cut 8 bases from V and 1 base from J; bases unmatched to any gene: 6. The CDR3: CASGRQGSNTEAFF. The CDR3 DNA is TGTGCCAGCGGCCGACAGGGGTCGAACACTGAAGCTTTCTTT.

The CDR3 here is CASHPGTGKNNSPLHF. CDR3 DNA sequence: TGTGCCAGCCACCCCGGGACAGGGAAAAATAATTCACCCCTCCACTTT. The genes are TRBV25-1 and TRBJ1-6, with TRBD1 matching 9 bases. Losses at the gene ends were 8 bases for V and 5 bases for J; bases not matched to a gene: 10. The CDR3 is made up of 16 amino acids. Per the germline V gene, CDR1 is MGHDK and CDR2 is SYGVNS.

On this clone itself: Because the CDR3's place on the DNA is in doubt, the DNA is left out and the CDR3 is given as listed by TCRdb. This rearrangement joins TRBV5-5 to TRBJ1-5; TRBD1, the table's D call, was not compared with the DNA. Per the germline V gene, CDR1 is SGHKS and CDR2 is YYEKEE (reference sequence). The CDR3 is 15 amino acids in total, end residues counted. CDR3 protein: CASTKQGSSGQPQHF.

This chain joins TRBV5-1 and TRBJ2-3; D might be TRBD1 (6 bases). The germline V and J ends were trimmed by 2 bases and 2 bases, with 9 bases remaining between them. Germline V gives CDR1 SGHRS, CDR2 YFSETQ. The CDR3 is made up of 14 amino acids. The CDR3 sequence: CASSFYRATDTQYF. The CDR3 DNA reads TGCGCCAGCAGCTTCTACAGGGCCACAGATACGCAGTATTTT.